This T cell receptor beta chain was observed in a study of cytomegalovirus exposure and HLA in healthy donors. Study overall: Prior work identified more than 90 million unique TCR beta sequences in some 180 million T cells. Study findings and constraints: The authors excluded some V segments, including TRBV6-2 and TRBV6-3, as indistinguishable. Sequencing had likely introduced a cluster of highly shared sequence variants as an artifact. There were reportedly fewer N-insertions in an Asian-associated ancestry cluster than the roughly 670-donor mean, in a later analysis.

The primer mix had 60 Vbeta and 13 Jbeta primers. Sequencing was performed with immunoSEQ multiplex PCR; in TCRdb, only in-frame clones are kept and a portion is missing. The repertoire has over 100,000 clones, 75% to 85% of them found once; the top ten carry roughly 7.7%. Details on this clone: Its matching antigen is unknown.

Germline lookup yields CDR1 SNHLY and CDR2 FYNNEI. This CDR3 has 12 amino acids. V shed 10 bases and J 0 bases; nucleotides not matched to a gene: 2. This chain links TRBV2 with TRBJ2-5; 7 nucleotides agree with TRBD1. The receptor was derived from a woman in her 50s in good health and CMV-seropositive. Source material: PBMCs. The CDR3 coding sequence is TGTGCCACAGACAGGGACCAAGAGACCCAGTACTTC. Translated, it gives CATDRDQETQYF.